Listed below are T cell receptor beta chains from one sample, sequenced in a study of OX40 agonist ivuxolimab in advanced cancers. Assay: immunoSEQ multiplex PCR; the TCRdb copy retains only in-frame clones and omits some. The data show around 94,000 clones, about 90% seen once. The material sequenced was CD4+ or CD8+ T cells sorted from blood, taken in a trial of the OX40 agonist ivuxolimab. These receptors all come from an adult with an advanced solid tumor such as melanoma, head and neck, liver or kidney cancer. Each CDR3 is given with its conserved first and last residue. Fields, in order: J gene, clone size, V gene, D gene, CDR3 protein, CDR3 DNA. The D gene is left open where the match is weak. Size tells how often a clone was seen (once, few, many) or the class of an expanded clone, and some rows leave it out.

j_gene: TRBJ2-6; abundance: -; v_gene: TRBV6-5; d_gene: -; CDR3aa: CASSYGVGGANVLTF; CDR3nt: TGTGCCAGCAGTTACGGGGTGGGTGGGGCCAACGTCCTGACTTTC
j_gene: TRBJ2-7; abundance: -; v_gene: TRBV5-6; d_gene: -; CDR3aa: CASSLFWVFRGQWEYEQYF; CDR3nt: TGTGCCAGCAGCTTGTTCTGGGTCTTCCGCGGACAGTGGGAATACGAGCAGTACTTC
j_gene: TRBJ2-1; abundance: -; v_gene: TRBV7-3; d_gene: TRBD2; CDR3aa: CASSLAGGHNEQFF; CDR3nt: TGTGCCAGCTCCCTAGCGGGAGGTCACAATGAGCAGTTCTTC
j_gene: TRBJ2-6; abundance: -; v_gene: TRBV11-2; d_gene: -; CDR3aa: CASSLDAGFPGANVLTF; CDR3nt: TGTGCCAGCAGCTTAGATGCCGGTTTCCCTGGGGCCAACGTCCTGACTTTC
j_gene: TRBJ2-3; abundance: -; v_gene: TRBV2; d_gene: -; CDR3aa: CASSPAVGDTQYF; CDR3nt: TGTGCCAGTTCCCCGGCCGTAGGGGATACGCAGTATTTT
j_gene: TRBJ2-2; abundance: -; v_gene: TRBV7-2; d_gene: TRBD2; CDR3aa: CASSQSAGVNTGELFF; CDR3nt: TGTGCCAGCAGCCAGAGCGCGGGGGTAAACACCGGGGAGCTGTTTTTT
j_gene: TRBJ2-7; abundance: few; v_gene: TRBV7-8; d_gene: -; CDR3aa: CASSFGRAYEQYF; CDR3nt: TGTGCCAGCAGCTTCGGCAGAGCCTACGAGCAGTACTTC
j_gene: TRBJ2-3; abundance: -; v_gene: TRBV11-3; d_gene: -; CDR3aa: CASSFWGGDTQYF; CDR3nt: TGTGCCAGCAGCTTCTGGGGTGGGGATACGCAGTATTTT
j_gene: TRBJ1-1; abundance: -; v_gene: TRBV19; d_gene: -; CDR3aa: CASSIVRGMNTEAFF; CDR3nt: TGTGCCAGTAGTATAGTTCGGGGAATGAACACTGAAGCTTTCTTT
j_gene: TRBJ2-1; abundance: few; v_gene: TRBV5-4; d_gene: -; CDR3aa: CASSLTGPFNEQFF; CDR3nt: TGTGCCAGCAGCTTAACCGGTCCATTCAATGAGCAGTTCTTC
j_gene: TRBJ2-7; abundance: -; v_gene: TRBV5-4; d_gene: -; CDR3aa: CASSLAGIAEQYF; CDR3nt: TGTGCCAGCAGCTTGGCCGGGATCGCCGAGCAGTACTTC
j_gene: TRBJ2-7; abundance: -; v_gene: TRBV18; d_gene: -; CDR3aa: CASSPAGSKNYEQYF; CDR3nt: TGTGCCAGCTCACCAGCCGGGTCGAAAAACTACGAGCAGTACTTC
j_gene: TRBJ2-5; abundance: -; v_gene: TRBV7-7; d_gene: -; CDR3aa: CASSLEGGSQTQYF; CDR3nt: TGTGCTAGCAGCTTAGAAGGTGGTTCGCAGACCCAGTACTTC
j_gene: TRBJ1-1; abundance: -; v_gene: TRBV7-2; d_gene: TRBD1; CDR3aa: CASSSRQGGISEAFF; CDR3nt: TGTGCCAGCAGCAGCCGACAGGGGGGGATTTCTGAAGCTTTCTTT
j_gene: TRBJ1-1; abundance: few; v_gene: TRBV29-1; d_gene: -; CDR3aa: CSARTGFTEAFF; CDR3nt: TGCAGCGCTCGGACGGGATTCACTGAAGCTTTCTTT
j_gene: TRBJ2-3; abundance: -; v_gene: TRBV19; d_gene: TRBD1; CDR3aa: CASSRGQGGTDTQYF; CDR3nt: TGTGCCAGTAGCCGGGGACAGGGAGGCACAGATACGCAGTATTTT
j_gene: TRBJ2-7; abundance: -; v_gene: TRBV18; d_gene: TRBD1; CDR3aa: CASSPRQGATDEQYF; CDR3nt: TGTGCCAGCTCACCAAGACAGGGGGCCACAGACGAGCAGTACTTC
j_gene: TRBJ2-5; abundance: -; v_gene: TRBV5-1; d_gene: TRBD2; CDR3aa: CASSLDASGRMISETQYF; CDR3nt: TGCGCCAGCAGCTTGGACGCTAGCGGGAGAATGATTTCAGAGACCCAGTACTTC
j_gene: TRBJ2-2; abundance: once; v_gene: TRBV7-9; d_gene: -; CDR3aa: CASRQGRLTGELFF; CDR3nt: TGTGCCAGCAGGCAGGGTCGTTTGACCGGGGAGCTGTTTTTT
j_gene: TRBJ2-7; abundance: -; v_gene: TRBV7-9; d_gene: -; CDR3aa: CASSLAGSSYEQYF; CDR3nt: TGTGCCAGCAGCTTAGCGGGAAGCTCGTACGAGCAGTACTTC